This TCR beta chain was obtained from a study of regulatory T cells in long-lasting Graves disease. HTBI primers from iRepertoire and Arm-PCR of CDR3 regions yielded the TCR beta libraries. One entry per CDR3 protein results from TCRdb running MiXCR on the multiplex PCR reads. The repertoire includes under 500,000 distinct CDR3 sequences, 20% to 25% of them detected once, and less than 25% sits in the top ten. At least ten counts were recorded for this clonotype. Its antigen remains unknown. The CDR3 is 16 residues long. The J segment lost 4 bases and the V segment lost 6 bases, leaving 12 bases of the junction unmatched. The germline CDR1 and CDR2 sequences are SQVTM and ANQGSEA. Time point: persistent/refractory GD, antithyroid drugs over 5 years with positive TRAb. Extracted RNA from PBMCs served as the source of the TCR library. Diagnosis followed American Thyroid Association guidelines for Graves' disease.

Study conclusions and caveats: Favored gene segments in persistent disease were TRBV28, TRBJ1-2 and TRBJ2-5. Small numbers of samples may have cut accuracy.

The sequencing used peripheral blood mononuclear cells (PBMCs), collected when the disease was refractory, from a patient treated with antithyroid drugs. The V gene is TRBV29-1, the J gene TRBJ2-4; 10 nucleotides line up with TRBD1. This receptor was identified in a female donor with Graves disease. In DNA, the CDR3 is TGCAGCGTACGGGACAGGGGACACCCAATTAAAAACATTCAGTACTTC. It translates to CSVRDRGHPIKNIQYF.